The 12 T cell receptor beta chains presented below share a single source sample, sequenced in a study of T cell clonality in common variable immunodeficiency. This table comes from immunoSEQ multiplex PCR, and its TCRdb copy is limited to in-frame clones, with some not included. Recorded here are 25,000 to 35,000 clones, none singletons. Sequencing was performed on peripheral blood mononuclear cells. The receptor set was obtained from a person between 18 and 75 years old in good health.

This clone was detected ten times or more. The read gets to within 3 residues of the CDR3 end, and the germline J gene fills in the rest. The chain couples TRBV7-2 to TRBJ2-1; D not certain. With 5 bases removed from V and 3 bases from J, the gap between germline ends came to 8 bases. The germline V gene has CDR1 SGHTA and CDR2 FQGNSA. This CDR3 contains 13 residues. The CDR3 protein is CASSPTRYNEQFF. The covered CDR3 bases are TGTGCCAGCAGCCCGACACGCTACAATGAG. Variable domain in full (rest from reference TRBV7-2 and TRBJ2-1): GAGVSQSPSNKVTEKGKDVELRCDPISGHTALYWYRQSLGQGLEFLIYFQGNSAPDKSGLPSDRFSAERTGGSVSTLTIQRTQQEDSAVYLCASSPTRYNEQFFGPGTRLTVL.

This clone showed up many times. Coverage ceases 3 residues before the CDR3 finishes, and the germline J gene fills in the end. The chain has TRBV30 and TRBJ2-2, with a weak D call TRBD1 (6 bases). Germline V CDR1 and CDR2: GTSNPN, SVGIG (reference sequence). CDR3 length: 11 amino acids. The part of the CDR3 DNA that was read is TGTGCCTGGCGCAGGGGCGAAAAG. Its translation: CAWRRGEK. The full CDR3 reads CAWRRGEKLFF.

This clone was counted between two and nine times. With the read ending 3 residues before the CDR3 end, the germline J gene is used to fill in that end. V and J are TRBV6-2 or TRBV6-3 and TRBJ1-5; possibly TRBD1 for D (6 bases). V lost 9 bases to trimming and J lost 7 bases, with 19 bases between them. CDR1 and CDR2 from the germline V gene are MNHEY and SVGEGT. The CDR3 has 14 residues. CDR3 sequence reads: CASTWAGAGQPQHF. Incomplete CDR3 DNA: TGTGCCAGTACTTGGGCAGGGGCTGGGCAGCCC.

This clone occurred many times. The sequenced CDR3 bases are TGCGCCAGCAGCTTGTCCCCCCCCATCACAGATACG. It specifies CASSLSPPITDT. The whole CDR3 is CASSLSPPITDTQYF. This chain joins TRBV5-1 and TRBJ2-3; D call uncertain. The observed sequence ends 3 residues before the CDR3 terminus, with the missing tail filled in from the germline J gene. V lost 1 base and J 2 bases, leaving 11 bases between the germline ends. This CDR3 has 15 residues. Germline V CDR1 and CDR2: SGHRS, YFSETQ.

This clone was counted at least ten times. Read sequence stops 3 residues before the CDR3 end, and the germline J gene provides the missing end. This sequence joins TRBV30 and TRBJ2-2; 9 nucleotides match TRBD1. This CDR3 has 14 residues. Germline trimming cut 7 bases from V and 5 bases from J; bases unmatched to any gene: 8. Germline V lookup: CDR1 GTSNPN, CDR2 SVGIG (reference sequence). The CDR3 bases that were read are TGTGCCTACCCGGGACAGGGAATGACCGGGGAG. It is translated as CAYPGQGMTGE. The full CDR3 reads CAYPGQGMTGELFF.

The sample holds many counts of this clone. The chain's CDR3 is CASSPFSLNTEAFF. The covered CDR3 bases are TGTGCCAGTAGTCCCTTTAGCCTGAACACTGAA. The chain employs TRBV19 and TRBJ1-1; D uncertain. The read ends 3 residues before the CDR3 terminus; that terminus is restored from the germline J gene. Germline CDR1 LNHDA, CDR2 SQIVND (reference sequence). Trimming left V 5 bases short and J 0 bases short, with 10 bases between. The CDR3 sequence is 14 residues long.

This clone has a count of ten or more. The read is 3 residues too short to cover the CDR3 end, so that end is filled in from the germline J gene. The chain uses TRBV20-1 and TRBJ2-7, with 9 bases that match TRBD1. The trim removed 1 base at V and 2 bases at J, leaving 3 bases unmatched. Germline V gives CDR1 DFQATT, CDR2 SNEGSKA (reference sequence). The CDR3 is made up of 14 amino acids. This CDR3 reads CSARADRGTYEQYF. The CDR3 DNA, read in part, is TGCAGTGCTAGAGCGGACAGGGGAACCTACGAG.

This clone was picked up many times. The read stops 3 residues short of the end of the CDR3; the missing end is completed from the germline J gene. The chain has TRBV14 and TRBJ2-1; D is possibly TRBD2 (7 bases). V lost 2 bases and J 2 bases, leaving 13 bases between the germline ends. Germline V gene lookup returns CDR1 SGHDN and CDR2 FVKESK. This CDR3 has 16 residues. CDR3 DNA, as far as it was read: TGTGCCAGCAGCCAATACGGGGGGCTAACCTACAATGAG. Translation: CASSQYGGLTYNE. The whole CDR3 reads CASSQYGGLTYNEQFF.

This clone was picked up many times. The read terminates 3 residues ahead of where the CDR3 ends, so the germline J gene completes it. The V call is TRBV5-1, the J call TRBJ1-2; 8 bases map to TRBD1. J was trimmed by 3 bases and V by 5 bases; bases with no gene match: 9. Germline V gives CDR1 SGHRS, CDR2 YFSETQ. The CDR3 consists of 15 residues. Partial CDR3 DNA: TGCGCCAGCAGTTACGGGGCAGGGGGCGACTATGGC. Residues: CASSYGAGGDYG. The entire CDR3 protein is CASSYGAGGDYGYTF. The full variable domain, with the rest looked up from reference TRBV5-1 and TRBJ1-2, is KAGVTQTPRYLIKTRGQQVTLSCSPISGHRSVSWYQQTPGQGLQFLFEYFSETQRNKGNFPGRFSGRQFSNSRSEMNVSTLELGDSALYLCASSYGAGGDYGYTFGSGTRLTVV.

A word on this clone: With the read ending 3 residues before the CDR3 end, the germline J gene is used to fill in that end. This chain uses TRBV6-4 with TRBJ2-1; 13 nucleotides match TRBD2. CDR1 is MRHNA and CDR2 is SNTAGT in the germline V gene. After removal of 0 bases from V and 3 bases from J, the junction contained 11 bases not matched to a gene. This CDR3 has 20 residues. The CDR3 spells CASSDSSGLAGLPDYNEQFF. The part of the CDR3 DNA that was read is TGTGCCAGCAGTGACTCTTCGGGACTAGCGGGGTTACCCGACTACAATGAG.

This clone has only a few counts. The read terminates 3 residues before the CDR3 end, so the remaining end is supplied by the germline J gene. Distinct nucleotide sequences in the sample also encode this CDR3. The chain couples TRBV2 to TRBJ2-1, with a tentative D call TRBD2 (5 bases). Trimming removed 9 bases at V and 0 bases at J, with 18 bases between. There are 16 residues in the CDR3. The germline gives CDR1 SNHLY, CDR2 FYNNEI. The CDR3 region is CASNPGLASSYNEQFF. The covered CDR3 bases are TGTGCCAGTAATCCCGGGCTAGCCAGCTCCTACAATGAG.

This clone was seen ten or more times. With the read ending 3 residues before the CDR3 end, the germline J gene is used to fill in that end. The J gene is TRBJ1-4, the V gene TRBV4-2; tentative D call: TRBD1 (6 bases). CDR3 size: 15 residues. V was pared by 1 base and J by 2 bases, with 8 bases between. Germline V gives CDR1 LGHNA, CDR2 YNFKEQ. The part of the CDR3 DNA that was read is TGTGCCAGCAGCCAAGTTCAGGGGACTAATGAAAAA. It translates to CASSQVQGTNEK. The entire CDR3 protein reads CASSQVQGTNEKLFF.